The subject of this entry is one T cell receptor beta chain. Its antigen specificity is not known. Nothing much larger sits one base from this clone, and base qualities are not available. TCRbeta CDR3 regions were immunosequenced from genomic DNA with the immunoSEQ Assay. Before high-throughput sequencing, genomic DNA was amplified using bias-controlled multiplex PCR. The paper's data handling went like this. To quantify the absolute abundance of each unique TCRbeta CDR3 region, the sequences were collapsed and filtered. Clonality was defined as 1 minus Pielou's evenness and was calculated using productive rearrangements only. A previously published method was used to identify clones whose frequencies were significantly greater in on-treatment samples than in baseline samples. TCRdb holds this immuneACCESS table with in-frame rearrangements only. Some clones are missing; in checked studies, unresolved V genes explain under half, and the rest has no known cause. That table is the source of V, J and clone size, and D and trimming were worked out from the DNA. Counted in this sample were several thousand clones; over 50% of them appeared once. The ten largest clones capture nearly 9% of the sample.

V was cut back by 1 base and J by 0 bases, leaving a gap of 7 bases between them. CDR1 is given as MGHRA and CDR2 as YSYEKL, both from the germline V gene. From cysteine to phenylalanine, the CDR3 is 15 amino acids long. Only CDR3 DNA is held: 45 bases, read in frame from base 1. This sample was taken from a study of sequential checkpoint blockade in melanoma (dated by TCRdb to the late 2010s). With regard to the full study: Patients were randomized 1:1 to first-line nivolumab followed by ipilimumab (arm A) or ipilimumab followed by nivolumab (arm B). Maintenance nivolumab was given following each of the two trial sequences.

What the work shows at the level of the full study, not this receptor alone: Larger, independent patient cohorts are needed to validate the response-prediction model that combines TCR metrics and mutation burden.

Taken with the paper, the label for treatment or condition translates to: randomized to nivolumab then ipilimumab (arm A) or the reverse (arm B). Prior DNA-damaging chemotherapy had not been received by any trial patient. Thawed PBMCs were sorted on a FACS Aria II flow cytometer to isolate live CD3+CD8+ cells negative for CD19 and CD56. Samples came from patients with melanoma in CheckMate 064, a randomized, open-label phase II trial of sequential checkpoint blockade. Leukapheresis was used to collect peripheral blood mononuclear cells, which were then purified with Ficoll-Paque and frozen in human serum with about 10% DMSO. Right after sorting, the blood CD3+CD8+ cells were verified to be >98% pure, and DNA extraction followed.

The rearranged chain carries TRBV4-1 and TRBJ2-1, with an unclear D gene assignment. The TCR sequence derives from a human donor with melanoma. Sequencing was performed on CD8+ T cells sorted from blood (inferred from file names), taken from a patient given nivolumab and ipilimumab in sequence. The CDR3 region reads CASSQVPSSYNEQFF. The nucleotides are TGCGCCAGCAGCCAAGTTCCCAGCTCCTACAATGAGCAGTTCTTC.